This TCR beta chain was documented in a study of shared clonotypes between healthy human individuals. The wider study: The donors, a couple of women and a few men, were aged 18 to 49. Per-donor plates numbered three CD4 naive, three CD4 memory, two CD8 naive and one CD8 memory. Study results and caveats: Generally, naive subsets came out with larger estimated richness than memory subsets.

Concerning this clone itself: As yet, its antigen is unknown.

This CDR3 has 13 residues. Trimming removed 2 bases from V and 2 bases from J, with 7 bases in between. Germline V lookup: CDR1 MNHNS, CDR2 SASEGT. Researchers divided each subset's genomic DNA evenly across several immunoSEQ plates. Libraries were prepared by immunoSEQ multiplex PCR; TCRdb keeps only in-frame clonotypes and omits some of them. The sample yields approximately 340,000 clones, roughly 80% seen once. This TCR derives from a man aged 25 to 45 in good health. Sequencing was performed on memory CD4+ T cells sorted from blood. Subset noted: CD45RA-negative fraction. This chain joins TRBV6-1 and TRBJ2-7; D is uncertain. CDR3 protein: CASSESYTYEQYF. The CDR3, as DNA: TGTGCCAGCAGTGAATCTTACACCTACGAGCAGTACTTC.